This TCR beta chain was sequenced for a study of blood T cell repertoires in COVID-19. Study in general: Acute and convalescent COVID-19 samples came from the United States, Italy and Spain. T cells, B-cell-depleted T cells, or PBMCs supplied cDNA or gDNA.

V lost 6 bases and J 4 bases, leaving 4 bases between the germline ends. Germline CDR1 and CDR2: MNHEY and SVGAGI. This CDR3 is built from 11 residues. Original processing notes: Scientists estimated how many nucleated cells there were by amplifying reference gene primers. TCRdb keeps only in-frame clones here, not all; method: immunoSEQ multiplex PCR. The V and J calls and clone size were taken over from that table, and D and trimming were inferred from the DNA. The repertoire holds about 240,000 clones, with 83% as singletons. Material: peripheral blood. The clonotype comes from a human donor in a cohort sampled during active COVID-19. The gene calls are TRBV6-5 and TRBJ2-1; no firm D call. CDR3 amino acids: CASRQYNEQFF. CDR3 DNA sequence: TGTGCCAGCAGACAGTACAATGAGCAGTTCTTC.